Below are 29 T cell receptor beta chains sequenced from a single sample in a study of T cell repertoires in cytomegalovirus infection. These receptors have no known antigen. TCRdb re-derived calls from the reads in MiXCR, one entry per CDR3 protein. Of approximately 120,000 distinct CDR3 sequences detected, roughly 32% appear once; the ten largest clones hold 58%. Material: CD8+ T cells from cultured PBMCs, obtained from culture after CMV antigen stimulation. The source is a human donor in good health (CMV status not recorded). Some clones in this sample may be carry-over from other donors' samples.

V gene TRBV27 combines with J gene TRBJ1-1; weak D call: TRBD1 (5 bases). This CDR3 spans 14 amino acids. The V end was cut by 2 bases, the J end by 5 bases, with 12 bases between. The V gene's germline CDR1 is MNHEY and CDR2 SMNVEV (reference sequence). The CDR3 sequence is CASSLDSGRTEAFF. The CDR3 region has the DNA TGTGCCAGCAGTTTAGATTCAGGGAGGACTGAAGCTTTCTTT.

As DNA, the CDR3 is TGTGCCAGCAGCTTAATATCGGGGACGAACCCATACAATGAGCAGTTCTTC. Amino acid sequence: CASSLISGTNPYNEQFF. The chain carries TRBV11-2 and TRBJ2-1, with D possibly called TRBD1 or TRBD2 (5 bases each). Looked up from germline, CDR1 is SGHAT and CDR2 is FQNNGV. CDR3 length: 17 residues. V was pared by 2 bases and J by 4 bases, with 18 bases between.

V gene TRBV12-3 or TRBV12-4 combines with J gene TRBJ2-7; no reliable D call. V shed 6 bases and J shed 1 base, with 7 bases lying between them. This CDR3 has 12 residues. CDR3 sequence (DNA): TGTGCCAGCAGCAACCCATCCTACGAGCAGTACTTC. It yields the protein CASSNPSYEQYF.

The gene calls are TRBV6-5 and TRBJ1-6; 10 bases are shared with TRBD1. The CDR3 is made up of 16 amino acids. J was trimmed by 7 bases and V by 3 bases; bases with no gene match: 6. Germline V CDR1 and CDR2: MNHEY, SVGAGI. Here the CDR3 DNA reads TGTGCCAGCAGTTATACCAGACAGGGGGCGAATTCACCCCTCCACTTT. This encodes CASSYTRQGANSPLHF.

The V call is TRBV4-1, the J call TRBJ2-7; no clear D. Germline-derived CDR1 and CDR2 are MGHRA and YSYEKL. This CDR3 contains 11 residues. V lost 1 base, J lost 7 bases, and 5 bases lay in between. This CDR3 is CASSQGREQYF. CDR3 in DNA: TGCGCCAGCAGCCAAGGCCGGGAGCAGTACTTC.

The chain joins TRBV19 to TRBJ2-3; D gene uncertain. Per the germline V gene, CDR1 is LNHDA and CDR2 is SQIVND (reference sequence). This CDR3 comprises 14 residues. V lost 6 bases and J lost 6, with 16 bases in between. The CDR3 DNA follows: TGTGCCAGTAGCCCGGCCGATTATACGGATACGCAGTATTTT. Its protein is CASSPADYTDTQYF.

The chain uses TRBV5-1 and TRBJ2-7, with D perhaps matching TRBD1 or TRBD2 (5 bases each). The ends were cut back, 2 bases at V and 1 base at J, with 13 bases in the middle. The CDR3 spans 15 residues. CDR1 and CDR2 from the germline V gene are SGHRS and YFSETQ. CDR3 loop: CASSLVGDGSYEQYF. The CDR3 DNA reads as TGCGCCAGCAGCTTAGTGGGGGACGGGTCCTACGAGCAGTACTTC.

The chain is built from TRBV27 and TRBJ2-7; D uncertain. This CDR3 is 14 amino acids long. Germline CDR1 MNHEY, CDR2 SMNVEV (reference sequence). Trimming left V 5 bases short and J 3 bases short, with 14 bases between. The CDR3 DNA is TGTGCCAGCAGTACCTCCTTTCGGCTCTACGAGCAGTACTTC. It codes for CASSTSFRLYEQYF.

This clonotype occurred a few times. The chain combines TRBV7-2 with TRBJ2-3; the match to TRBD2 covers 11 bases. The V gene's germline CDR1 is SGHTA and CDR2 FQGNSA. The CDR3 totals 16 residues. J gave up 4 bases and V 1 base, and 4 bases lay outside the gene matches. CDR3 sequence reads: CASSLGGLAVSDTQYF. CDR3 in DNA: TGTGCCAGCAGCTTAGGGGGACTAGCGGTTTCAGATACGCAGTATTTT.

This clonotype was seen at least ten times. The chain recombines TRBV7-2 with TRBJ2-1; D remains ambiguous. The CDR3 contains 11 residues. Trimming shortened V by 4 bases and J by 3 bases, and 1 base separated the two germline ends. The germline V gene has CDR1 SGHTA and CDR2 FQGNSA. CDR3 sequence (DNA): TGTGCCAGCAGCTACTACAATGAGCAGTTCTTC. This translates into CASSYYNEQFF.

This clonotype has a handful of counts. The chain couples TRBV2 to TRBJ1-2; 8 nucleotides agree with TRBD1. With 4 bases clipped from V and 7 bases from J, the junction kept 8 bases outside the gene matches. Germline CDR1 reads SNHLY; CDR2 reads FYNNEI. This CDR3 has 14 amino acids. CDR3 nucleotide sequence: TGTGCCAGCAGTGGACAGGGGAATTGGCGTGGCTACACCTTC. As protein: CASSGQGNWRGYTF.

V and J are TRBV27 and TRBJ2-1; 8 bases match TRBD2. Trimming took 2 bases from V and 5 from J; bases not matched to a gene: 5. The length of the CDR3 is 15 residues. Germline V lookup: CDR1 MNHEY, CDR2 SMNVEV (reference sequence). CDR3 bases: TGTGCCAGCAGTTTAATCGGGGGGGGTAACAATGAGCAGTTCTTC. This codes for CASSLIGGGNNEQFF.

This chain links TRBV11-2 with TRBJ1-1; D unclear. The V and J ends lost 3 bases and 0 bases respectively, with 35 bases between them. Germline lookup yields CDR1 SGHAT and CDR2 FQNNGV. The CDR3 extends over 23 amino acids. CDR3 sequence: CASSLFYRSSSAGLDRVNTEAFF. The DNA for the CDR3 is TGTGCCAGCAGCTTGTTTTATCGAAGTAGCTCAGCGGGGTTGGATAGGGTGAACACTGAAGCTTTCTTT.

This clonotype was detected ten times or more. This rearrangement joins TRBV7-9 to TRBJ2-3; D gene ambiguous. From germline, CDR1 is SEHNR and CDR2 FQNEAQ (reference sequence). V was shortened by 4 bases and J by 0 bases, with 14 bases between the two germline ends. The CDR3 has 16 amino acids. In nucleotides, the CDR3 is TGTGCCAGCAGCTCCCCCGGACGGATTAGCACAGATACGCAGTATTTT. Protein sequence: CASSSPGRISTDTQYF.

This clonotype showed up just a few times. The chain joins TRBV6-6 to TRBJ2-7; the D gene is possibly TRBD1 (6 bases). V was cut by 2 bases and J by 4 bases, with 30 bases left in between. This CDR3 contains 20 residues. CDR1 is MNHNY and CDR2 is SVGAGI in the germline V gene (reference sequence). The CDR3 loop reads CASSYSGRGQGKGTKYEQYF. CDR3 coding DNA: TGTGCCAGCAGTTACAGTGGCAGGGGCCAAGGTAAAGGGACGAAATACGAGCAGTACTTC.

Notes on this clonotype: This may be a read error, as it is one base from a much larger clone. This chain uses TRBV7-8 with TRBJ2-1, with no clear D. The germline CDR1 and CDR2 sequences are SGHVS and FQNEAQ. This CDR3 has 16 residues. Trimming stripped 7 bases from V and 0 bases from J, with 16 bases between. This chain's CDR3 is CASTQIVDSSYNEQFF. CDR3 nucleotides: TGTGCCAGCACCCAAATAGTGGATAGCTCCTACAATGAGCAGTTCTTC.

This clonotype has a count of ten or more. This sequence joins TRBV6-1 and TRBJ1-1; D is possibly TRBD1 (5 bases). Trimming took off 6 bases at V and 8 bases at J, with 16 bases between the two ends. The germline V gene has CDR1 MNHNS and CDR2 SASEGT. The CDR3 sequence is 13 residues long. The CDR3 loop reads CASRRIRGEEAFF. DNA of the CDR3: TGTGCCAGCAGAAGGATAAGGGGCGAGGAAGCTTTCTTT.

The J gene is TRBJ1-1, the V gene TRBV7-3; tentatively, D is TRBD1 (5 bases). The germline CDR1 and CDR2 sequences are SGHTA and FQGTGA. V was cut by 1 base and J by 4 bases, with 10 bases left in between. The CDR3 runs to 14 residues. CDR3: CASSLNTGGTEAFF. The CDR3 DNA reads TGTGCCAGCAGCTTAAATACGGGGGGCACTGAAGCTTTCTTT.

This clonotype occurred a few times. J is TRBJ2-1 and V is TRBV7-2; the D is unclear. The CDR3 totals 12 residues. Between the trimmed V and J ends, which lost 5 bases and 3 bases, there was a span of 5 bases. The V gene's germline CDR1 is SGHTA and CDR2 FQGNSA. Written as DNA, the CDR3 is TGTGCCAGCAGCCCAAACTACAATGAGCAGTTCTTC. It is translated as CASSPNYNEQFF.

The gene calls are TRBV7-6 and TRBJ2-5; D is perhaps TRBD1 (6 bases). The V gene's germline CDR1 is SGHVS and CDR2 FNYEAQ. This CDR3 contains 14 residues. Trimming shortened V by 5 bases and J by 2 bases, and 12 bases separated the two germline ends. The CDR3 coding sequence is TGTGCCAGCAGCACGGACAGTCAACAAGAGACCCAGTACTTC. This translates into CASSTDSQQETQYF.

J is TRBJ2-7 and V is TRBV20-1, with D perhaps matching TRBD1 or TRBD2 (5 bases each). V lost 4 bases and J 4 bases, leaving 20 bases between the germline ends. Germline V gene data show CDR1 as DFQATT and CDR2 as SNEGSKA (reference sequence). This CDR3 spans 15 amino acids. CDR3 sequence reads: CSAIPYGQPGYEQYF. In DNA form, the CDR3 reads TGCAGTGCTATCCCATACGGACAACCGGGATACGAGCAGTACTTC.

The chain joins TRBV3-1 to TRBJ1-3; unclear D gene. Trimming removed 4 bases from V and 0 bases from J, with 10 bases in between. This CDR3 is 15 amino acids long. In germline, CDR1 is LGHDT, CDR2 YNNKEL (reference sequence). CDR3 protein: CASSRAGTSGNTIYF. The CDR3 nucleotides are TGTGCCAGCAGCCGCGCAGGCACCTCTGGAAACACCATATATTTT.

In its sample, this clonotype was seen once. This CDR3 reads CASTGAKHLEQYF. The CDR3, as DNA: TGTGCTAGCACAGGGGCCAAGCACCTCGAGCAGTACTTC. The chain recombines TRBV12-5 with TRBJ2-7, with 7 bases that match TRBD1. Germline V CDR1 and CDR2: LGHNT, FRNRAP. The CDR3 has 13 amino acids. The ends lost 9 bases at V and 6 bases at J; junction bases unmatched: 11.

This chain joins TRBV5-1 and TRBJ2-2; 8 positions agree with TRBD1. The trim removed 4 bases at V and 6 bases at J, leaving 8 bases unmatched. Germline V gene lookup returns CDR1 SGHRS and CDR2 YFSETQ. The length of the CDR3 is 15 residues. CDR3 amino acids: CASSIVTGEAGELFF. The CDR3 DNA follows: TGCGCCAGCAGCATCGTGACAGGGGAAGCCGGGGAGCTGTTTTTT.

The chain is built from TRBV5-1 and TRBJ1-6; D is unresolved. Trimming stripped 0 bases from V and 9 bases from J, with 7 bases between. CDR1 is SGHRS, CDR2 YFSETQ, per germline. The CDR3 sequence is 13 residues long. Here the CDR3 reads CASSLAPGSPLHF. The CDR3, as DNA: TGCGCCAGCAGCTTGGCCCCTGGTTCACCCCTCCACTTT.

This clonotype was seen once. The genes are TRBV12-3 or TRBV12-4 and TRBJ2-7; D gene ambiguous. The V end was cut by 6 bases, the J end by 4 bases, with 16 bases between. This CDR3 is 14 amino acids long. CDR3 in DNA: TGTGCCAGCAGCCCCTATAAGGGTGGTTACGAGCAGTACTTC. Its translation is CASSPYKGGYEQYF.

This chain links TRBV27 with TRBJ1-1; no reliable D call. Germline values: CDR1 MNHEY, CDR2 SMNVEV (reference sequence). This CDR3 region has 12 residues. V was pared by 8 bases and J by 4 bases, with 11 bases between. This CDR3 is CASGVGGTEAFF. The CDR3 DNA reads TGTGCCAGCGGGGTAGGCGGCACTGAAGCTTTCTTT.

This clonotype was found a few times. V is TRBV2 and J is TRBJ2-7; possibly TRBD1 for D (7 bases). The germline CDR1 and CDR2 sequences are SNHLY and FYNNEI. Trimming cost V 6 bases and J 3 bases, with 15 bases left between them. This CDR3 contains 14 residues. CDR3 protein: CASSPRGDLYEQYF. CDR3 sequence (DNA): TGTGCCAGCAGCCCCAGGGGGGACCTCTACGAGCAGTACTTC.

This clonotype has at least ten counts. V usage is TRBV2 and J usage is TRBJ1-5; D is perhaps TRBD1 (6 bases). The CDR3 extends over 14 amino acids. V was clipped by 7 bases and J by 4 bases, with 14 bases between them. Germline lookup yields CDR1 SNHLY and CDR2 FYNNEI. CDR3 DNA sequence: TGTGCCAGCACGGGGGCAGGCGGGAATCAGCCCCAGCATTTT. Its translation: CASTGAGGNQPQHF. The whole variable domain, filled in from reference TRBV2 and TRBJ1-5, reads EPEVTQTPSHQVTQMGQEVILRCVPISNHLYFYWYRQILGQKVEFLVSFYNNEISEKSEIFDDQFSVERPDGSNFTLKIRSTKLEDSAMYFCASTGAGGNQPQHFGDGTRLSIL.